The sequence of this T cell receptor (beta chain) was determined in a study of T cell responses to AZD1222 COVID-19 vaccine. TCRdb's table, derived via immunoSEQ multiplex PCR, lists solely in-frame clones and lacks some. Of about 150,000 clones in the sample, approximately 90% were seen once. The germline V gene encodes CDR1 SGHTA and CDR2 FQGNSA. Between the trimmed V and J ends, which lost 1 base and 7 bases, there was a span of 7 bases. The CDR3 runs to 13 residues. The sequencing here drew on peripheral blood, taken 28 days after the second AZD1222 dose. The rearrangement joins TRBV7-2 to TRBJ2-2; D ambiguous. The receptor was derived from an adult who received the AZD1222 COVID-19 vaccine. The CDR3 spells CASSLVEIGELFF. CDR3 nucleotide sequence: TGTGCCAGCAGCTTAGTCGAGATCGGGGAGCTGTTTTTT.